This entry lists 29 T cell receptor beta chains sequenced from one sample in a study of radiotherapy plus CTLA-4 blockade in lung cancer. Data came from immunoSEQ multiplex PCR; TCRdb stores just in-frame clones and leaves some out. Here the sample spans 90,000 to 100,000 clones, roughly 80% being singletons. The source material was peripheral blood, sampled from a patient treated with radiotherapy plus ipilimumab. The receptors originated from a human donor with non-small cell lung cancer that progressed on radiotherapy plus ipilimumab.

This chain links TRBV29-1 with TRBJ1-5, with 8 bases fitting TRBD1. After removal of 4 bases from V and 6 bases from J, the junction contained 5 bases not matched to a gene. The V gene's germline CDR1 is SQVTM and CDR2 ANQGSEA. The CDR3 consists of 13 residues. The CDR3 region is CSVGQGAGQPQHF. DNA for the CDR3: TGCAGCGTTGGGCAGGGGGCAGGTCAGCCCCAGCATTTT. Looking up the rest from reference TRBV29-1 and TRBJ1-5 gives the full variable domain: SAVISQKPSRDICQRGTSLTIQCQVDSQVTMMFWYRQQPGQSLTLIATANQGSEATYESGFVIDKFPISRPNLTFSTLTVSNMSPEDSSIYLCSVGQGAGQPQHFGDGTRLSIL.

The chain carries TRBV7-9 and TRBJ2-2; 11 bases are a match to TRBD2. Per germline, CDR1 SEHNR and CDR2 FQNEAQ (reference sequence). The CDR3 totals 18 residues. V lost 3 bases to trimming and J lost 5 bases; unmatched junction nucleotides: 11. The DNA for the CDR3 is TGTGCCAGCAGCTTGACCCTACTAGCGGGAGTGGGTACCGGGGAGCTGTTTTTT. Its translation: CASSLTLLAGVGTGELFF.

V is TRBV7-9 and J is TRBJ1-1; no firm D call. The germline V gene has CDR1 SEHNR and CDR2 FQNEAQ (reference sequence). Deletions cut 2 bases from V and 1 base from J, with 5 bases between. This CDR3 region has 13 residues. CDR3 in DNA: TGTGCCAGCAGCTTACAGGAGAACACTGAAGCTTTCTTT. Translation: CASSLQENTEAFF.

In its sample, this clone was seen once. This chain uses TRBV11-2 with TRBJ2-7; D might be TRBD2 (6 bases). The CDR3 contains 11 residues. Per germline, CDR1 SGHAT and CDR2 FQNNGV. The germline V and J ends were trimmed by 4 bases and 9 bases, with 10 bases remaining between them. The chain's CDR3 is CASSSGLWQYF. As DNA, the CDR3 is TGTGCCAGCAGCTCCGGACTATGGCAGTACTTC.

DNA of the CDR3: TGTGCCAGCAGCTCAGATCGTGGATTTTTAGCGGGAGGGCGATACGAGCAGTACTTC. Translating gives CASSSDRGFLAGGRYEQYF. The chain has TRBV7-8 and TRBJ2-7; TRBD2 matches 11 bases. Trimming removed 4 bases from V and 4 bases from J; junction bases left unmatched: 18. The CDR3 consists of 19 residues. The germline CDR1 and CDR2 sequences are SGHVS and FQNEAQ.

This clone has just one count. This chain connects TRBV5-1 to TRBJ2-5, with TRBD1 identical over 9 bases. The CDR3 spans 14 residues. Per germline, CDR1 SGHRS and CDR2 YFSETQ. V shed 4 bases, J shed 6 bases, and the junction held 7 bases outside the gene matches. The DNA of the CDR3 is TGCGCCAGCAGCGTGGGACAGGGCGGAAAGACCCAGTACTTC. Translation gives CASSVGQGGKTQYF.

The chain is built from TRBV5-1 and TRBJ2-6; D is undetermined. The CDR3 length is 14 residues. Germline V lookup: CDR1 SGHRS, CDR2 YFSETQ. Trimming took off 0 bases at V and 4 bases at J, with 5 bases between the two ends. The CDR3 spells CASSLGSGANVLTF. The CDR3 bases are TGCGCCAGCAGCTTGGGTTCCGGGGCCAACGTCCTGACTTTC.

A remark on this clone: One end of the junction does not line up with germline, which may come from a read error. The J gene is TRBJ2-1, the V gene TRBV2; D perhaps matches TRBD1 (5 bases). This CDR3 contains 15 residues. The germline CDR1 and CDR2 sequences are SNHLY and FYNNEI. The CDR3 protein is CASREGQGAYNEQFF. Written as DNA, the CDR3 is TGTGCCAGCAGGGAAGGGCAAGGGGCCTACAATGAGCAGTTCTTC.

V and J are TRBV11-2 and TRBJ2-5; 7 bases are a match to TRBD1. V was clipped by 5 bases and J by 2 bases; unmatched bases: 8. Germline values: CDR1 SGHAT, CDR2 FQNNGV. The CDR3 is made up of 15 amino acids. The CDR3 loop reads CASSINRGWQETQYF. As DNA, the CDR3 is TGTGCCAGCAGCATAAACAGGGGTTGGCAAGAGACCCAGTACTTC.

The chain recombines TRBV7-6 with TRBJ2-1; the D is unclear. CDR3 size: 14 residues. Germline V gene lookup returns CDR1 SGHVS and CDR2 FNYEAQ. V dropped 5 bases and J dropped 5 bases, with 13 bases sitting between them. In DNA form, the CDR3 reads TGTGCCAGCAGCGCCCTAGAGACCCACAATGAGCAGTTCTTC. This gives the protein CASSALETHNEQFF.

This sequence joins TRBV6-1 and TRBJ2-1, with D maybe TRBD1 (6 bases). Per the germline V gene, CDR1 is MNHNS and CDR2 is SASEGT. Trimming removed 3 bases at V and 6 bases at J, with 12 bases between. There are 14 residues in the CDR3. Here the CDR3 reads CASSDAGGSNEQFF. CDR3 coding DNA: TGTGCCAGCAGTGACGCTGGGGGCTCCAATGAGCAGTTCTTC.

V is TRBV9 and J is TRBJ1-1; D unclear. V was cut by 0 bases and J by 4 bases, with 10 bases left in between. The CDR3 is made up of 14 amino acids. Germline assignment: CDR1 SGDLS and CDR2 YYNGEE. The CDR3 sequence: CASSVVGLLTEAFF. Written as DNA, the CDR3 is TGTGCCAGCAGCGTAGTGGGGTTACTCACTGAAGCTTTCTTT.

This clone was picked up one time. The rearrangement joins TRBV6-1 to TRBJ2-1; the match to TRBD2 covers 9 bases. Germline loops: CDR1 MNHNS, CDR2 SASEGT. Unmatched junction bases numbered 10, after V lost 9 bases and J lost 7 bases. The CDR3 has 14 residues. For the CDR3, the DNA is TGTGCCAGTGGTTTTAGCGGGAGTATAAATGAGCAGTTCTTC. This codes for CASGFSGSINEQFF.

This clone was picked up a small number of times. In DNA, the CDR3 is TGTGCCAGCAGCTATACAGGGAATAGCAATCAGCCCCAGCATTTT. Its protein product is CASSYTGNSNQPQHF. The gene calls are TRBV5-6 and TRBJ1-5; TRBD1 is a possible D gene (6 bases). V gave up 3 bases and J gave up 0 bases, with 10 bases separating them. This CDR3 is built from 15 residues. Looked up from germline, CDR1 is SGHDT and CDR2 is YYEEEE.

This clone has just a few counts. The gene calls are TRBV19 and TRBJ2-7, with a weak D call TRBD1 (6 bases). V gave up 5 bases and J gave up 0 bases, with 11 bases separating them. The CDR3 runs 14 residues. Per the germline V gene, CDR1 is LNHDA and CDR2 is SQIVND (reference sequence). This CDR3 is CASSYGQYSYEQYF. For the CDR3, the DNA is TGTGCCAGTAGTTACGGACAGTACTCCTACGAGCAGTACTTC. The full variable domain, its missing parts supplied by reference TRBV19 and TRBJ2-7, is DGGITQSPKYLFRKEGQNVTLSCEQNLNHDAMYWYRQDPGQGLRLIYYSQIVNDFQKGDIAEGYSVSREKKESFPLTVTSAQKNPTAFYLCASSYGQYSYEQYFGPGTRLTVT.

This chain uses TRBV5-1 with TRBJ1-4; TRBD1 might be the D (5 bases). Looked up from germline, CDR1 is SGHRS and CDR2 is YFSETQ. The CDR3 extends over 14 amino acids. Trimming took off 4 bases at V and 8 bases at J, with 15 bases between the two ends. DNA for the CDR3: TGCGCCAGCAGCCTCGAACGGGGGAGGGAAAAACTGTTTTTT. It is translated as CASSLERGREKLFF.

This CDR3 reads CAWSLTGGGKTQYF. In DNA form, the CDR3 reads TGTGCCTGGAGTTTGACAGGGGGCGGGAAGACCCAGTACTTC. This sequence joins TRBV30 and TRBJ2-5, with 10 bases fitting TRBD1. V shed 2 bases, J shed 6 bases, and the junction held 6 bases outside the gene matches. CDR1 and CDR2 from the germline V gene are GTSNPN and SVGIG (reference sequence). The CDR3 runs to 14 residues.

The rearrangement links TRBV28 to TRBJ2-2; 13 bases fit TRBD2. Trimming removed 6 bases from V and 2 bases from J; junction bases left unmatched: 12. The germline CDR1 and CDR2 sequences are MDHEN and SYDVKM. This CDR3 is 19 amino acids long. The CDR3, as DNA: TGTGCCAGCAGGCTTTGGGCCGGGACTAGCGGGATAAACACCGGGGAGCTGTTTTTT. This translates into CASRLWAGTSGINTGELFF.

As for this clone: The same CDR3 arises from other DNA sequences in this sample as well. The CDR3 sequence is CACGTPNTGELFF. CDR3 nucleotide sequence: TGTGCCTGTGGAACGCCGAACACCGGGGAGCTGTTTTTT. The J gene is TRBJ2-2, the V gene TRBV2; no clear D. Germline V gene sequence: CDR1 SNHLY, CDR2 FYNNEI. The CDR3 sequence is 13 residues long. V lost 11 bases and J lost 0, with 10 bases in between. The full variable domain, in which reference TRBV2 and TRBJ2-2 provide the parts outside the CDR3, is EPEVTQTPSHQVTQMGQEVILRCVPISNHLYFYWYRQILGQKVEFLVSFYNNEISEKSEIFDDQFSVERPDGSNFTLKIRSTKLEDSAMYFCACGTPNTGELFFGEGSRLTVL.

The rearrangement joins TRBV29-1 to TRBJ2-1, with 11 nucleotides matching TRBD1. The CDR3 spans 14 residues. The J segment lost 9 bases and the V segment lost 5 bases, leaving 9 bases of the junction unmatched. Germline V CDR1 and CDR2: SQVTM, ANQGSEA. The CDR3 loop is CSVYWDRGFGEQFF. The CDR3 DNA follows: TGCAGCGTTTATTGGGACAGGGGGTTTGGTGAGCAGTTCTTC.

The V and J genes are TRBV29-1 and TRBJ2-2; D remains unclear. Germline V gives CDR1 SQVTM, CDR2 ANQGSEA. The V end lost 1 base, the J end lost 0 bases, and 6 bases lay between the germline ends. The CDR3 consists of 14 residues. CDR3: CSVEGPANTGELFF. CDR3 DNA sequence: TGCAGCGTTGAAGGCCCAGCGAACACCGGGGAGCTGTTTTTT.

The rearrangement uses TRBV7-9 and TRBJ1-4, with unresolved D. The V gene lost 0 bases and the J gene lost 6 bases, with 5 bases spanning the gap. The CDR3 has 13 amino acids. Germline V gives CDR1 SEHNR, CDR2 FQNEAQ (reference sequence). In DNA, the CDR3 is TGTGCCAGCAGCTTAGCAGGGCATGAAAAACTGTTTTTT. Translated, it gives CASSLAGHEKLFF.

The chain has TRBV6-1 and TRBJ1-4; 8 bases fit TRBD1. This CDR3 is 14 amino acids long. The trim removed 4 bases at V and 8 bases at J, leaving 6 bases unmatched. Germline CDR1 MNHNS, CDR2 SASEGT. CDR3 DNA sequence: TGTGCCAGCAGTGTGACAGGGGAGACGGAAAAACTGTTTTTT. Translated: CASSVTGETEKLFF.

This clone appeared a few times. The gene calls are TRBV14 and TRBJ2-2; no definite D call. Between the trimmed V and J ends, which lost 3 bases and 5 bases, there was a span of 7 bases. The CDR3 length is 13 residues. Per germline, CDR1 SGHDN and CDR2 FVKESK. CDR3 in amino acids: CASSHDITGELFF. As DNA, the CDR3 is TGTGCCAGCAGCCATGACATTACCGGGGAGCTGTTTTTT.

CDR3 bases: TGCGCCAGCAGCTCACAGGGGATCCCCCAAGAGACCCAGTACTTC. Translation gives CASSSQGIPQETQYF. V is TRBV5-1 and J is TRBJ2-5; 7 bases fit TRBD1. This CDR3 region has 15 residues. V trimming: 3 bases; J trimming: 1 base; junction bases outside the gene matches: 6. Germline V gene sequence: CDR1 SGHRS, CDR2 YFSETQ.

This clone was observed a handful of times. The genes are TRBV19 and TRBJ2-1, with D perhaps matching TRBD2 (6 bases). CDR3 length equals 16 residues. Germline V gives CDR1 LNHDA, CDR2 SQIVND (reference sequence). The ends were cut back, 5 bases at V and 1 base at J, with 15 bases in the middle. The CDR3 region has the DNA TGTGCCAGTAGTCTTCGAGGGACTCCTTCCTACAATGAGCAGTTCTTC. Amino acid sequence: CASSLRGTPSYNEQFF.

V usage is TRBV6-1 and J usage is TRBJ2-1; D ambiguous. This CDR3 has 14 residues. V lost 7 bases, J lost 7 bases, and 17 bases lay in between. CDR1 is MNHNS and CDR2 is SASEGT in the germline V gene. CDR3 sequence reads: CASTEWGGTNEQFF. Written as DNA, the CDR3 is TGTGCCAGCACAGAATGGGGTGGCACGAATGAGCAGTTCTTC.

This rearrangement joins TRBV6-1 to TRBJ2-1, with 12 bases fitting TRBD2. J gave up 5 bases and V 4 bases, and 3 bases lay outside the gene matches. The CDR3 length is 15 residues. Germline lookup yields CDR1 MNHNS and CDR2 SASEGT. The CDR3 DNA is TGTGCCAGCAGTGGAGGACTAGCGGGGCACAATGAGCAGTTCTTC. Amino acids: CASSGGLAGHNEQFF.

V and J are TRBV6-1 and TRBJ2-1, with D maybe TRBD2 (6 bases). V was shortened by 6 bases and J by 2 bases, with 14 bases between the two germline ends. The CDR3 covers 15 residues. Germline CDR1 is MNHNS and CDR2 is SASEGT. In DNA form, the CDR3 reads TGTGCCAGCAGGCCGCGGGGTGCAACCTACAATGAGCAGTTCTTC. Its protein product is CASRPRGATYNEQFF.